This T cell receptor (beta chain) was observed in a study of cytomegalovirus exposure and HLA in healthy donors (dated by TCRdb to about 2017). Study-level background: According to a later analysis, the approximately 120 validation repertoires were produced on the same platform as the roughly 720 repertoires of the first cohort. The aim of the study was to test whether cataloging public T cell receptors could identify signatures of past pathogen exposure. Besides the first cohort of some 670 subjects, a separate validation cohort made up of over 95 different subjects was used. To predict cytomegalovirus infection status, the study brought together high-throughput TCR immunosequencing, statistical association of individual TCRs with disease status, and machine learning. Overall results and qualifications from the work: Most TCR sequences were observed very rarely across donors, whereas some public TCRs were present in many individuals. The authors suggested that the approach could potentially be generalized to other disease states and immunological phenotypes. A later analysis had no HLA typing for the validation cohort, so co-occurrence there was scored across all 130 or so repertoires. A later analysis found that TCRs clustered in the first cohort also tended to co-occur in the roughly 120 validation repertoires, with about 94% of cluster scores above 0. The study listed approximately 150 TCR beta chains as associated with cytomegalovirus. The classifier was reported to diagnose cytomegalovirus status with high specificity and sensitivity in both the original and validation cohorts. In vitro tests confirmed that three of the cytomegalovirus-associated TCR beta chains recognize cytomegalovirus antigens.

The receptor library was made with the immunoSEQ multiplex PCR assay. The paper's processing steps were these. A statistical classification framework was built for diagnosing cytomegalovirus status from the catalog of TCR beta chain sequences. Sourced from immuneACCESS, this table was stored by TCRdb with only in-frame sequences that have V and J called. A share of the clones is absent; for the studies checked, an unresolved V gene accounts for under half, and the remainder has no known explanation. Clone size and V and J calls were adopted from that table, with D and trimming inferred from the DNA. Here the sample has roughly 68,000 clones; roughly 95% occur a single time. The top ten clones comprise 4.5% of the sample. A word on this clone: Its antigen remains undetermined. No qualities accompany the bases; no much larger clone lies one base away.

The donors belonged to the validation cohort of 120 subjects, which was separate from the approximately 660-subject first cohort. Sequenced material: PBMCs. This TCR derives from a woman in her late teens or twenties in good health and CMV-seropositive.

The bases read TGTGCCAGCAGCCGAGCGGGAGTTACAGATACGCAGTATTTT. It specifies CASSRAGVTDTQYF. The V gene is TRBV6-5 and the J gene is TRBJ2-3; the junction holds 8 bases that match TRBD2. V is cut back by 6 bases and J by 3 bases, with 5 bases in the junction unmatched. The germline V gene yields MNHEY for CDR1 and SVGAGI for CDR2. The CDR3 has 14 amino acids, counting the end cysteine and phenylalanine. The only DNA kept is the CDR3, 42 bases in frame from the first base.